This paragraph covers one TCR beta chain sequence. Other nucleotide sequences in the sample specify the same CDR3. Trimming shortened V by 2 bases and J by 2 bases, and 6 bases separated the two germline ends. This CDR3 has 13 residues. Germline lookup yields CDR1 LNHDA and CDR2 SQIVND (reference sequence). This specimen comes from a study of T cell changes during pregnancy in multiple sclerosis. Some clones are missing from TCRdb's copy, which holds only in-frame ones; the method was immunoSEQ multiplex PCR. This table has 95,000 to 100,000 clones, about 91% appearing once. The TCR was taken from a female donor with multiple sclerosis, enrolled in a pregnancy study. This material consisted of peripheral blood, taken in the second trimester of pregnancy. This chain uses TRBV19 with TRBJ1-1; D not certain. CDR3 residues: CASSIQKNTEAFF. The CDR3 nucleotides read TGTGCCAGTAGTATACAGAAAAACACTGAAGCTTTCTTT.